The 20 T cell receptor beta chains below were found in one sample sequenced in a study of T-cell reconstitution after alpha-beta-depleted transplantation in children (dated by TCRdb to the mid-2010s). The label giving this sample's treatment or condition can be read as: allogeneic hematopoietic cell transplantation with graft depleted of TCRalphabeta T cells and CD19 B cells. Receptor amplification or capture employed PCR. Sequencer: Illumina HiSeq 2500. To normalize quantification of the TCRbeta repertoire, the TCR libraries were built with molecular barcoding that relied on unique molecular identifiers. Clones were called with MiXCR by TCRdb after fastp trimmed the public reads at Q25, and only in-frame beta chains were retained. Rows with a matching CDR3 protein are joined into one entry that keeps the most common DNA and genes. This sample holds approximately 520,000 distinct CDR3 sequences; about an eighth were observed only once. Of the sample, approximately 15% falls within the top ten clones.

Sequenced material: PBMCs, mostly from graft donor cells, taken 180 days after TCRalphabeta/CD19-depleted stem cell transplant. The source of these receptors is a female patient aged 2-15 years who had a stem cell transplant for aplastic anemia, so the T cells may come from the graft donor.

J is TRBJ2-5 and V is TRBV6-1; a weak D match, TRBD2 (6 bases). The CDR3 runs to 16 residues. V was cut by 0 bases and J by 2 bases, with 13 bases left in between. The germline V gene has CDR1 MNHNS and CDR2 SASEGT. The CDR3 DNA sequence: TGTGCCAGCAGTGAAGCCGGCGGACTAACTCAAGAGACCCAGTACTTC. It encodes CASSEAGGLTQETQYF.

This clonotype was detected a few times. V is TRBV9 and J is TRBJ2-2, with 12 bases identical to TRBD1. The CDR3 totals 17 residues. Looked up from germline, CDR1 is SGDLS and CDR2 is YYNGEE. V gave up 3 bases and J gave up 4 bases; unmatched junction bases: 7. The CDR3 DNA is TGTGCCAGCAGCGCCGGGACAGGGGGCTACTCCACCGGGGAGCTGTTTTTT. This translates into CASSAGTGGYSTGELFF. Looking up the rest from reference TRBV9 and TRBJ2-2 gives the full variable domain: DSGVTQTPKHLITATGQRVTLRCSPRSGDLSVYWYQQSLDQGLQFLIQYYNGEERAKGNILERFSAQQFPDLHSELNLSSLELGDSALYFCASSAGTGGYSTGELFFGEGSRLTVL.

This chain uses TRBV20-1 with TRBJ2-2; D not certain. There are 14 residues in the CDR3. Trimming stripped 3 bases from V and 4 bases from J, with 12 bases between. CDR1 and CDR2 (germline): DFQATT, SNEGSKA (reference sequence). CDR3 bases: TGCAGTGCTAGGCCCCTAGGAACCACCGGGGAGCTGTTTTTT. Translated, it gives CSARPLGTTGELFF.

CDR3: CASSLSQWNTEAFF. The CDR3 DNA follows: TGTGCCAGCAGCTTATCACAGTGGAACACTGAAGCTTTCTTT. This rearrangement joins TRBV11-3 to TRBJ1-1; no clear D gene. CDR3 length: 14 amino acids. The V and J ends lost 2 bases and 1 base respectively, with 8 bases between them. Germline assignment: CDR1 SGHNT and CDR2 YENEEA.

V and J are TRBV4-2 and TRBJ1-1; a weak D match, TRBD1 (6 bases). CDR1 and CDR2 (germline): LGHNA, YNFKEQ. V was shortened by 0 bases and J by 1 base, with 18 bases between the two germline ends. The CDR3 runs to 18 residues. The CDR3 reads CASSQDRGRRGKNTEAFF. DNA of the CDR3: TGTGCCAGCAGCCAAGATCGGGGGCGGCGGGGCAAGAACACTGAAGCTTTCTTT.

This chain links TRBV4-3 with TRBJ2-7; D is unclear. Trimming pared 1 base from V and 6 bases from J, leaving 13 bases between. Germline V gives CDR1 LGHNA, CDR2 YSLEER. The CDR3 runs to 14 residues. CDR3 coding DNA: TGCGCCAGCAGCCAAGCTCGCCTTAGTGGCGAGCAGTACTTC. Translation: CASSQARLSGEQYF.

This clonotype appeared many times. The chain employs TRBV29-1 and TRBJ1-2; 12 bases map to TRBD1. This CDR3 has 14 amino acids. Germline V lookup: CDR1 SQVTM, CDR2 ANQGSEA. Trimming removed 3 bases from V and 8 bases from J; junction bases left unmatched: 7. CDR3 sequence reads: CSVDARDRGQGYTF. CDR3 nucleotide sequence: TGCAGCGTTGATGCCCGGGACAGGGGGCAAGGCTACACCTTC.

The chain joins TRBV6-1 to TRBJ2-7; TRBD1 aligns across 9 bases. This CDR3 comprises 16 residues. V was clipped by 6 bases and J by 2 bases; unmatched bases: 11. Germline loops: CDR1 MNHNS, CDR2 SASEGT. In DNA form, the CDR3 reads TGTGCCAGCAGCCACAGTGGGGGGACAGGGCCCTACGAGCAGTACTTC. It translates to CASSHSGGTGPYEQYF.

V and J are TRBV18 and TRBJ2-6; no firm D call. The V gene's germline CDR1 is KGHSH and CDR2 LQKENI. This CDR3 has 14 residues. V was shortened by 2 bases and J by 3 bases, with 5 bases between the two germline ends. The CDR3 bases are TGTGCCAGCTCACCAGTGGGTGGGGCCAACGTCCTGACTTTC. Protein sequence: CASSPVGGANVLTF.

The rearrangement uses TRBV27 and TRBJ1-5; 10 nucleotides align to TRBD1. This CDR3 is 15 amino acids long. The V segment lost 2 bases and the J segment 3 bases; nucleotides outside the gene matches: 1. In germline, CDR1 is MNHEY, CDR2 SMNVEV (reference sequence). The CDR3 nucleotides read TGTGCCAGCAGTTTAGGGACAGGGGCCAATCAGCCCCAGCATTTT. It yields the protein CASSLGTGANQPQHF.

This clonotype was detected a few times. The CDR3 protein is CATRSDLRDPETQYF. CDR3 coding DNA: TGTGCCACCCGCTCCGATTTGAGGGACCCAGAGACCCAGTACTTC. V is TRBV15 and J is TRBJ2-5; tentatively, D is TRBD1 or TRBD2 (5 bases each). The CDR3 is 15 amino acids. The V end lost 8 bases, the J end lost 4 bases, and 20 bases lay between the germline ends. CDR1 LNHNV and CDR2 YYDKDF come from the germline V gene (reference sequence).

This clonotype was picked up many times. The rearrangement joins TRBV5-6 to TRBJ2-1, with 8 bases lining up with TRBD2. V gave up 5 bases and J gave up 2 bases; unmatched junction bases: 6. This CDR3 is 15 amino acids long. Germline CDR1 and CDR2: SGHDT and YYEEEE. Here the CDR3 DNA reads TGTGCCAGCAGTCCTGGGACTAGGACCTACAATGAGCAGTTCTTC. The encoded protein is CASSPGTRTYNEQFF.

The rearrangement joins TRBV18 to TRBJ2-6; no clear D gene. Trimming shortened V by 1 base and J by 2 bases, and 12 bases separated the two germline ends. This CDR3 contains 17 residues. Germline-derived CDR1 and CDR2 are KGHSH and LQKENI. The CDR3 DNA is TGTGCCAGCTCACCACGGATTGACTGGGCTGGGGCCAACGTCCTGACTTTC. This sequence encodes CASSPRIDWAGANVLTF.

The V gene is TRBV12-3 or TRBV12-4, the J gene TRBJ1-6; D is possibly TRBD1 (6 bases). The ends were cut back, 3 bases at V and 8 bases at J, with 11 bases in the middle. The CDR3 totals 14 residues. The CDR3 DNA is TGTGCCAGCAGTTTCAAACGGACAGATTCACCCCTCCACTTT. It specifies CASSFKRTDSPLHF.

This clonotype occurred a few times. V usage is TRBV6-1 and J usage is TRBJ2-5, with 8 bases that match TRBD1. Germline V CDR1 and CDR2: MNHNS, SASEGT. Germline trimming cut 6 bases from V and 2 bases from J; bases unmatched to any gene: 17. The CDR3 length is 18 residues. CDR3 region: CASRSPPGQEGTQETQYF. CDR3 nucleotides: TGTGCCAGCAGATCGCCGCCGGGACAGGAGGGGACACAAGAGACCCAGTACTTC.

A few counts support this clonotype. The V and J genes are TRBV27 and TRBJ2-2; 9 bases line up with TRBD1. The CDR3 spans 16 residues. Losses at the gene ends were 3 bases for V and 6 bases for J; bases not matched to a gene: 8. Per the germline V gene, CDR1 is MNHEY and CDR2 is SMNVEV (reference sequence). CDR3 sequence (DNA): TGTGCCAGCAGTTTTGGGGACAGGGTGATATCCGGGGAGCTGTTTTTT. This sequence encodes CASSFGDRVISGELFF.

This clonotype was counted a few times. The chain combines TRBV6-8 with TRBJ1-1, with D unresolved. Trimming shortened V by 7 bases and J by 0 bases, and 12 bases separated the two germline ends. This CDR3 is built from 14 residues. CDR1 is MNHGY, CDR2 SAAAGT, per germline. Written as DNA, the CDR3 is TGTGCCAGCACCCACCACACAGTGAACACTGAAGCTTTCTTT. Translating gives CASTHHTVNTEAFF.

The chain uses TRBV20-1 and TRBJ2-7; TRBD2 agrees at 7 bases. The CDR3 covers 14 residues. The V gene's germline CDR1 is DFQATT and CDR2 SNEGSKA (reference sequence). The V segment lost 1 base and the J segment 5 bases; nucleotides outside the gene matches: 8. This chain's CDR3 is CSARAGPSGNEQYF. In DNA, the CDR3 is TGCAGTGCTAGAGCGGGGCCCAGCGGGAACGAGCAGTACTTC.

J is TRBJ2-7 and V is TRBV19, with D possibly being TRBD1 or TRBD2 (5 bases each). Germline V gene data show CDR1 as LNHDA and CDR2 as SQIVND (reference sequence). V was shortened by 6 bases and J by 2 bases, with 20 bases between the two germline ends. The CDR3 loop spans 16 amino acids. The CDR3 sequence: CASSRSPSGTPYEQYF. The DNA for the CDR3 is TGTGCCAGTAGCCGTTCGCCTTCGGGGACCCCCTACGAGCAGTACTTC.

The chain has TRBV29-1 and TRBJ2-7, with 7 bases that match TRBD2. The CDR3 runs to 11 residues. J was trimmed by 5 bases and V by 6 bases; bases with no gene match: 4. CDR1 SQVTM and CDR2 ANQGSEA come from the germline V gene. CDR3 region: CSVLAGDEQYV. CDR3 sequence (DNA): TGCAGCGTCTTGGCGGGAGACGAGCAGTACGTC.